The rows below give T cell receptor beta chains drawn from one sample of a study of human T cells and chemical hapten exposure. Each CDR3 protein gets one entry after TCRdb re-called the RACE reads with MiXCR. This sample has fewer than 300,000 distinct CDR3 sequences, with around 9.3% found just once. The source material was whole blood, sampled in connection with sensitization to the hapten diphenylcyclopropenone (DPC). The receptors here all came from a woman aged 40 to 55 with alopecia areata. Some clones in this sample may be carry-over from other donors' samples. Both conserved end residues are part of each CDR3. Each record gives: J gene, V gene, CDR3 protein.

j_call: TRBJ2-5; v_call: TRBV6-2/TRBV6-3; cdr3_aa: CASSKSGVRETQYF
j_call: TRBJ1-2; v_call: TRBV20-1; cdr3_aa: CSAPRRDYGYTF
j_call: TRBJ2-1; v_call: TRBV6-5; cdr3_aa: CASRNGRNNEQFF
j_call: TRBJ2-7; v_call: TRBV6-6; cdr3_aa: CASSPGLALHEQYF
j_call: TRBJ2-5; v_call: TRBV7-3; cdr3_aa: CASSPARASGTQYF
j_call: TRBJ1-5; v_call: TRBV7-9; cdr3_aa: CASSSVQGNQPQHF
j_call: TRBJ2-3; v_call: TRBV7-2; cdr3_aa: CASSLGRGRAQYF
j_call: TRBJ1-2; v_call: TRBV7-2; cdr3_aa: CASSLGREAGYTF
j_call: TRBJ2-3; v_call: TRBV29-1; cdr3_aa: CSVWTSGRGTDTQYF
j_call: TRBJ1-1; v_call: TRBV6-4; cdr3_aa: CASSVSRDRGSEAFF
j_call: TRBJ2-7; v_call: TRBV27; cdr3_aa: CASSLSGTGYYEQYF
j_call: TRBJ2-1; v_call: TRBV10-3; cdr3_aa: CAISMTSGTHNEQFF
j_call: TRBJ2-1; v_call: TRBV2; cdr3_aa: CACKRGLAGAHEQFF
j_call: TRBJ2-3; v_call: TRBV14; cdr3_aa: CASSQEDWSLDTQYF
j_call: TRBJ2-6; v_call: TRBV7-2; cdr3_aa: CASSWTGGAGANVLTF
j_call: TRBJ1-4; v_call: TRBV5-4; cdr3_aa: CASSFGGASNEKLFF
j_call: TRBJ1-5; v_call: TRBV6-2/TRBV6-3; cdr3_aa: CASSYSRSQPQHF
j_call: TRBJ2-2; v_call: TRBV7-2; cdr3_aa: CASSLNPPGTGRTGELFF
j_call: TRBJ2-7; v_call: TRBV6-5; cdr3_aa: CASSNARVSYEQYF
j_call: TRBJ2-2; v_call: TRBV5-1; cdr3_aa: CASSPVPVTGELFF
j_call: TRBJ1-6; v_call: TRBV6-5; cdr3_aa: CASSPRGNSPLHF
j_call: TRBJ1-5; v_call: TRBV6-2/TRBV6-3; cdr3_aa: CASLGDGNQPQHF
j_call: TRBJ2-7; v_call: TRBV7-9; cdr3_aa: CASSFPSGSRYEQYF
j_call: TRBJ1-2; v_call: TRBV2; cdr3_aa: CASSLRDSRTYGYTF
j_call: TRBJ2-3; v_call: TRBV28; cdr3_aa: CASSFDIITDTQYF
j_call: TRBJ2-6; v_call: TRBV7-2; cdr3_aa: CASSFGHLSGANVLTF
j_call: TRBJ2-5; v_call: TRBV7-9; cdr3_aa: CASSSWDREEETQYF
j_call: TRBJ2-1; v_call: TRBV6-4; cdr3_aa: CASSLTSGDYNEQFF
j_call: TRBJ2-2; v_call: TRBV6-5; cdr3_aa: CASSYTGLAGAREVFF
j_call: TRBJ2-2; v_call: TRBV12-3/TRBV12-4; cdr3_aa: CASSLERVGTVSWELFF
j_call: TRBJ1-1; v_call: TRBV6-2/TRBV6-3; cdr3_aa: CASRPGGFATEAFF
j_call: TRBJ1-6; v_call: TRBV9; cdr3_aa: CASSVGPLGQGSYNSPLHF
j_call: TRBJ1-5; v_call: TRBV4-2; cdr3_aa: CASSPTRDRGVRQPQHF
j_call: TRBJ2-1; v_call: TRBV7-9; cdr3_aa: CASSFKDRRNYNEQFF
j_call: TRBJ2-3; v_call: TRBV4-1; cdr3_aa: CASRDAAGGDTQYF
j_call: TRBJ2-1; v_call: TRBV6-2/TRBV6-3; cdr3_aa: CASTPTSGSVSYNEQFF
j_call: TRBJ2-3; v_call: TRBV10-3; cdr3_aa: CAFSPSGSLDTQYF
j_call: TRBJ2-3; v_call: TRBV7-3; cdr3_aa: CASSVGTDTQYF
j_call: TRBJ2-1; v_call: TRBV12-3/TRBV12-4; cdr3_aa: CASSSDSKKQFF
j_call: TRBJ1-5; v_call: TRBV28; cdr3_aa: CASSSGTGGNQPQHF
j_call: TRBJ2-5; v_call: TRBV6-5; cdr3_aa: CASSVTGSRGGPTETQYF
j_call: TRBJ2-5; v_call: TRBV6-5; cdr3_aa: CASADAGHVRTQYF
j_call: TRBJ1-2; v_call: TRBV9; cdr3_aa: CASSVGTGGSYGYTF
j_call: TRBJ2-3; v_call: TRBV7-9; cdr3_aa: CASSRMGTGKTDTQYF
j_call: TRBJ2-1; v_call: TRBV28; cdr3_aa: CASRAGSDEQFF
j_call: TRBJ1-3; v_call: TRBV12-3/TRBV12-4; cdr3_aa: CASSRTGTGNTIYF
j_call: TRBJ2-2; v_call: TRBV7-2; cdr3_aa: CASSLMSLRGGELFF
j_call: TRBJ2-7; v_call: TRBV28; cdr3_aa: CASSLLKTGGYEQYF
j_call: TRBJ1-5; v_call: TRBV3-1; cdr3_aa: CASSQGPGGGQPQHF
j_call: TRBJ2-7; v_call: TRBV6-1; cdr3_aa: CASRQGIPEQYF
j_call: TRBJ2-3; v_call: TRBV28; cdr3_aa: CASNQGLAGSNTQYF
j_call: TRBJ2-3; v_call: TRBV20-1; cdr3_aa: CSARELAGISTDTQYF
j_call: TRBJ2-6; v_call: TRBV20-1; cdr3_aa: CSARDTTSGANVLTF
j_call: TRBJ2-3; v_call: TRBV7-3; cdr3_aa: CASRSTGQGMYTQYF